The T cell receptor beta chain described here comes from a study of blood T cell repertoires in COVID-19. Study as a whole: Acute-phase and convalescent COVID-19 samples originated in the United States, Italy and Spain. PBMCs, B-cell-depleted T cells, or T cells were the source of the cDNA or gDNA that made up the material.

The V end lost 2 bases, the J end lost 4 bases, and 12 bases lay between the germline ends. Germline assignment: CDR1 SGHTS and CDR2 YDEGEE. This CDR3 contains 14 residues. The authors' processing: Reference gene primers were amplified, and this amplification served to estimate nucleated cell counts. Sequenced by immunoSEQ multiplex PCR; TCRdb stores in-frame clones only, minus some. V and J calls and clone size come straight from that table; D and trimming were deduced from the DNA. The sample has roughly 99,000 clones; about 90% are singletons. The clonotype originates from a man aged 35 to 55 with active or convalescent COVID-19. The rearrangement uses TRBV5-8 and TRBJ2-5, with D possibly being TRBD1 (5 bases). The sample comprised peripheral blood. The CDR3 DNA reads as TGTGCCAGCAGCTTTCAGGGCTATTTAGAGACCCAGTACTTC. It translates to CASSFQGYLETQYF.